This TCR beta chain was identified during a study of shared clonotypes between healthy human individuals. Study-wide context: Each donor's CD8 memory used one plate, CD8 naive two, each CD4 subset three.

Naive CD8 cells lacked CD45RO and underwent positive selection for CCR7, leaving out terminally differentiated effector memory CD45RA+ cells. The protocol was immunoSEQ multiplex PCR, while the TCRdb copy is restricted to in-frame clones and leaves out a portion. This table holds around 2,100,000 clones, about 95% found once. The sequenced sample consisted of naive CD8+ T cells sorted from blood. The TCR originated in a man aged 18 to 29 in good health.

CDR3 residues: CASSVDWSGVPEAFF. The DNA for the CDR3 is TGTGCCAGCAGCGTAGATTGGTCGGGGGTTCCGGAAGCTTTCTTT. This chain uses TRBV9 with TRBJ1-1; a possible D gene is TRBD1 (5 bases). Per the germline V gene, CDR1 is SGDLS and CDR2 is YYNGEE. The CDR3 consists of 15 residues. V was clipped by 0 bases and J by 8 bases, with 17 bases between them.